The entry below describes one T cell receptor (beta chain). The antigen is not known. Sequencing was limited to surgery cases with top T cell transcript signatures in brain tissue. Pre-surgery treatment included at least one anti-epileptic drug. The data were obtained in a study of brain T cells in children with intractable seizures. Whole-study findings and limits: Absence of clones before surgery may stem from lower sequencing depth. Viral specificity was inferred only from CDR3 similarity; HCMV serostatus was unknown.

Trimming at V came to 4 bases and at J to 0 bases, leaving 3 bases not matched to a gene. Germline assignment: CDR1 LGHDT and CDR2 YNNKEL (reference sequence). The CDR3 runs to 14 residues. The protocol was immunoSEQ multiplex PCR, while the TCRdb copy is restricted to in-frame clones and leaves out a portion. The repertoire holds tens of thousands of clones, 85% to 95% seen once, with approximately 6.5% in the top ten. The TCR sequence derives from a boy aged 10-17 years with focal cortical dysplasia and intractable seizures. The sample in question was peripheral blood, obtained at surgery. The V call is TRBV3-1 (or the pseudogene TRBV3-2), the J call TRBJ2-7; TRBD1 agrees at 7 bases. CDR3 sequence reads: CASSPGQYSYEQYF. DNA for the CDR3: TGTGCCAGCAGCCCGGGACAGTACTCCTACGAGCAGTACTTC.